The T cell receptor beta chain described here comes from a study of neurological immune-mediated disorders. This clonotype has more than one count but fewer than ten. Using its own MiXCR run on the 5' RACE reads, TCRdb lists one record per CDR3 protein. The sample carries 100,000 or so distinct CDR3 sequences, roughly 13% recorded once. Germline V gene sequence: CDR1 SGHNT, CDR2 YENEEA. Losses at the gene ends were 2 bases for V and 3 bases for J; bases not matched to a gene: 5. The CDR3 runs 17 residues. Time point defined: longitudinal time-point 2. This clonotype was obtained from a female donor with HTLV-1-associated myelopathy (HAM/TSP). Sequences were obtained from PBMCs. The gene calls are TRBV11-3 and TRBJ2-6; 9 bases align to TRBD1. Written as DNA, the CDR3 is TGTGCCAGCAGCTTAAGGACAGGGGAGGTTGGGGCCAACGTCCTGACTTTC. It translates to CASSLRTGEVGANVLTF.